Below, 17 T cell receptor beta chains from the same sample are listed, as sequenced in a study of CD8 T cells in acute hepatitis C reinfection. Documented time point: naive CD8 control sorted from an acute-time-point sample. Repertoires were generated with immunoSEQ multiplex PCR, while TCRdb's copy carries only in-frame clones and drops some. The top ten hold over 9.5% of the sample, which has about 38,000 clones, approximately 83% seen once. The sequenced sample consisted of naive CD8+ T cells from PBMCs. These receptor sequences come from a woman aged 18-29 years who spontaneously cleared hepatitis C infection.

V usage is TRBV10-2 and J usage is TRBJ2-1; 9 bases line up with TRBD2. The CDR3 covers 17 residues. Trimming took 2 bases from V and 7 from J; bases not matched to a gene: 12. The germline CDR1 and CDR2 sequences are WSHSY and SAAADI. The CDR3, as DNA: TGCGCCAGCAGTGAGCCGGGGACTAGCACCGCCCCTAATGAGCAGTTCTTC. Translation gives CASSEPGTSTAPNEQFF.

The gene calls are TRBV19 and TRBJ2-1; the D gene is possibly TRBD2 (6 bases). The length of the CDR3 is 12 residues. Trimming took off 5 bases at V and 14 bases at J, with 16 bases between the two ends. Germline CDR1 reads LNHDA; CDR2 reads SQIVND (reference sequence). CDR3 DNA sequence: TGTGCCAGTAGTGTCCCGGGGGTCGCGGAGTTCTTC. This codes for CASSVPGVAEFF.

V is TRBV2 and J is TRBJ2-2, with D uncertain. This CDR3 comprises 13 residues. Per the germline V gene, CDR1 is SNHLY and CDR2 is FYNNEI. Between the trimmed V and J ends, which lost 7 bases and 6 bases, there was a span of 12 bases. The CDR3 region has the DNA TGTGCCAGCAATGGTAATCTACCCGGGGAGCTGTTTTTT. This codes for CASNGNLPGELFF.

The chain has TRBV4-2 and TRBJ2-3; 9 bases are a match to TRBD2. Germline V gene data show CDR1 as LGHNA and CDR2 as YNFKEQ. The ends lost 3 bases at V and 4 bases at J; junction bases unmatched: 5. The CDR3 covers 15 residues. CDR3 region: CASSQPGLAPDTQYF. The CDR3, as DNA: TGTGCCAGCAGCCAGCCGGGACTAGCCCCAGATACGCAGTATTTT.

The chain combines TRBV7-9 with TRBJ1-1; tentatively, D is TRBD1 (5 bases). The length of the CDR3 is 16 residues. Germline V gene sequence: CDR1 SEHNR, CDR2 FQNEAQ (reference sequence). Trimming cost V 1 base and J 1 base, with 13 bases left between them. CDR3 amino acids: CASSLVGTTSNTEAFF. The CDR3 DNA reads as TGTGCCAGCAGCTTAGTAGGGACGACGTCGAACACTGAAGCTTTCTTT.

The chain recombines TRBV7-9 with TRBJ1-3, with D unresolved. The V end was cut by 2 bases, the J end by 0 bases, with 11 bases between. Germline CDR1 is SEHNR and CDR2 is FQNEAQ (reference sequence). The CDR3 covers 16 residues. In DNA, the CDR3 is TGTGCCAGCAGCTTAATAAGCAGATTCTCTGGAAACACCATATATTTT. Protein: CASSLISRFSGNTIYF.

The rearrangement uses TRBV10-2 and TRBJ2-5, with 7 bases identical to TRBD2. V was clipped by 11 bases and J by 0 bases; unmatched bases: 9. Germline-derived CDR1 and CDR2 are WSHSY and SAAADI. The CDR3 has 14 amino acids. The CDR3 region is CAVRTRSDQETQYF. Here the CDR3 DNA reads TGCGCCGTAAGGACTAGGTCCGACCAAGAGACCCAGTACTTC.

This clone was counted once. The genes are TRBV7-2 and TRBJ1-2; D possibly corresponds to TRBD1 (6 bases). The CDR3 length is 15 residues. Trimming pared 2 bases from V and 5 bases from J, leaving 15 bases between. Germline V gene sequence: CDR1 SGHTA, CDR2 FQGNSA. This CDR3 is CASSLHRVRRYGYTF. CDR3 nucleotides: TGTGCCAGCAGCTTACACAGGGTGAGGAGATATGGCTACACCTTC.

The J gene is TRBJ2-1, the V gene TRBV7-2; weak D call: TRBD2 (5 bases). The germline gives CDR1 SGHTA, CDR2 FQGNSA. The CDR3 totals 12 residues. Trimming removed 5 bases from V and 9 bases from J, with 11 bases in between. CDR3 residues: CASSELDLEQFF. CDR3 DNA sequence: TGTGCCAGCAGCGAACTAGATCTTGAGCAGTTCTTC.

This clone appeared a few times. In DNA, the CDR3 is TGTGCCAGCAGCTCTAATCTGGGGTCCTACGAGCAGTACTTC. It is translated as CASSSNLGSYEQYF. The chain joins TRBV11-1 to TRBJ2-7; D is uncertain. Between the trimmed V and J ends, which lost 4 bases and 1 base, there was a span of 11 bases. CDR1 is SGHAT, CDR2 FQDESV, per germline (reference sequence). This CDR3 is 14 amino acids long.

The chain combines TRBV9 with TRBJ2-1; TRBD2 matches 14 bases. CDR1 is SGDLS and CDR2 is YYNGEE in the germline V gene. This CDR3 region has 15 residues. J lost 10 bases, V lost 3 bases, and 6 bases had no gene match. In DNA form, the CDR3 reads TGTGCCAGCAGCGCCGGGACTAGCGGGAGTTGGGAGCAGTTCTTC. As protein: CASSAGTSGSWEQFF.

This clone has only one observation. DNA for the CDR3: TGTGCCAGCAGCGTAGACCCACGGACTAGCGGGGTCAATGAGCAGTTCTTC. Encoded protein: CASSVDPRTSGVNEQFF. The chain employs TRBV9 and TRBJ2-1; 12 bases align to TRBD2. J lost 6 bases, V lost 0 bases, and 7 bases had no gene match. Germline CDR1 SGDLS, CDR2 YYNGEE. This CDR3 is 17 amino acids long. Drawing the rest from reference TRBV9 and TRBJ2-1, the complete variable domain is DSGVTQTPKHLITATGQRVTLRCSPRSGDLSVYWYQQSLDQGLQFLIQYYNGEERAKGNILERFSAQQFPDLHSELNLSSLELGDSALYFCASSVDPRTSGVNEQFFGPGTRLTVL.

V is TRBV4-1 and J is TRBJ1-1; tentatively, D is TRBD1 (6 bases). V lost 0 bases to trimming and J lost 0 bases, with 8 bases between them. The CDR3 sequence is 15 residues long. The germline gives CDR1 MGHRA, CDR2 YSYEKL. The CDR3 region is CASSQEDSMNTEAFF. In nucleotides, the CDR3 is TGCGCCAGCAGCCAAGAGGACAGCATGAACACTGAAGCTTTCTTT.

The V call is TRBV21-1, the J call TRBJ2-2; no DNA check was done on the table's D call, TRBD2. TRBV21-1 is a pseudogene locus. The CDR3 consists of 17 residues. CDR3 loop: CASSKVRRGILAGELFF. CDR3 DNA sequence: TGTGCCAGCAGCAAAGTGAGGAGGGGCATCCTGGCCGGGGAGCTGTTTTTT.

The V and J genes are TRBV7-8 and TRBJ2-7; D is undetermined. The V end was cut by 5 bases, the J end by 4 bases, with 9 bases between. The CDR3 extends over 12 amino acids. Per the germline V gene, CDR1 is SGHVS and CDR2 is FQNEAQ. The chain's CDR3 is CASSPERYEQYF. The CDR3 DNA sequence: TGTGCCAGCAGCCCTGAACGGTACGAGCAGTACTTC.

The genes are TRBV7-6 and TRBJ2-1; no clear D gene. The length of the CDR3 is 12 residues. Germline loops: CDR1 SGHVS, CDR2 FNYEAQ. The V and J ends lost 3 bases and 9 bases respectively, with 9 bases between them. The CDR3 bases are TGTGCCAGCAGCTTGCTAGGTGGTGAGCAGTTCTTC. Translated, it gives CASSLLGGEQFF.

This chain uses TRBV11-2 with TRBJ2-7; possibly TRBD2 for D (5 bases). Trimming pared 0 bases from V and 4 bases from J, leaving 13 bases between. CDR1 SGHAT and CDR2 FQNNGV come from the germline V gene. The CDR3 runs 15 residues. CDR3 loop: CASSLELGGGYEQYF. In DNA, the CDR3 is TGTGCCAGCAGCTTAGAGCTAGGAGGTGGGTACGAGCAGTACTTC.